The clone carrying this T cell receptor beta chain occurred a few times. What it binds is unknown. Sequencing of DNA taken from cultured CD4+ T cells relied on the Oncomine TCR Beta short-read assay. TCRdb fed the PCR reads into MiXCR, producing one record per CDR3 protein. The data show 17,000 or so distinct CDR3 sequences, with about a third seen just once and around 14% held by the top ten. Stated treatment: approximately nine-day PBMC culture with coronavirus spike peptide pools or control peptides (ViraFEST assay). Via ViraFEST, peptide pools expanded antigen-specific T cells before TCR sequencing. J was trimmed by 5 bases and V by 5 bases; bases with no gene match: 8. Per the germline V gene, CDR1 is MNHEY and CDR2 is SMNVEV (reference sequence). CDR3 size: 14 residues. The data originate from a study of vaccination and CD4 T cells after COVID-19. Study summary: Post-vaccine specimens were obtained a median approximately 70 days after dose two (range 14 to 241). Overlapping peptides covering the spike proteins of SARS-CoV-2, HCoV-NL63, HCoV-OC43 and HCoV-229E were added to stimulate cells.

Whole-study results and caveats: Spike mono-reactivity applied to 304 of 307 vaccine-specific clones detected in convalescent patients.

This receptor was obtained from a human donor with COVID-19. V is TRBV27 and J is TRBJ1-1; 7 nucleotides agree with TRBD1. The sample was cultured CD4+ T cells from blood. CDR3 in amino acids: CASSQRQGSTEAFF. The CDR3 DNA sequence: TGTGCCAGCAGTCAAAGACAGGGCTCTACTGAAGCTTTCTTT.